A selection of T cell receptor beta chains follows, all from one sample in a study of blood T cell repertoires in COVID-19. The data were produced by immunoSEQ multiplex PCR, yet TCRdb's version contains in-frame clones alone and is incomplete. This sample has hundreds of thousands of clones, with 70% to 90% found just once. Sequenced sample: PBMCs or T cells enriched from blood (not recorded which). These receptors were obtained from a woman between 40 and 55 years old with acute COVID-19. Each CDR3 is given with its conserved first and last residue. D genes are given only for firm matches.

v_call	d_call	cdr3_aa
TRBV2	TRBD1	CASSDRDRVETQYF
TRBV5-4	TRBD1	CASSGGAPGQETNYGYTF
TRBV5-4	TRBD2	CASSLALGLETHEQYF
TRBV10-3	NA	CAIRPSRESTDTQYF
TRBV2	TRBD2	CASRPTSGSMSSTDTQYF
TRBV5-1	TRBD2	CASSPSGRGSRTDTQYF
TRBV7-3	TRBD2	CASRNSGSGENIQYF
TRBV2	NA	CASSGTAANYGYTF
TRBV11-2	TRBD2	CASSPGTSGSWYEQYF
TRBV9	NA	CASSVTGSGELFF
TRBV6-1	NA	CASSEILQDKNYGYTF